These 22 T cell receptor beta chains originate from one sample sequenced in a study of blood T cell repertoires in COVID-19. Profiled with immunoSEQ multiplex PCR; TCRdb holds only in-frame clones, not every one. The repertoire includes roughly 180,000 clones, approximately 81% of them detected once, and around 6% sits in the top ten. The sequenced sample was PBMCs or T cells enriched from blood (not recorded which). The receptors come from a woman between 40 and 50 years old with acute COVID-19.

The chain is built from TRBV10-1 and TRBJ2-1; tentatively, D is TRBD1 (6 bases). The CDR3 has 13 amino acids. The germline V gene encodes CDR1 WNHNN and CDR2 SYGVQD (reference sequence). V was pared by 8 bases and J by 6 bases, with 14 bases between. This CDR3 reads CASQDSVGNEQFF. The CDR3 DNA sequence: TGCGCCAGCCAGGACAGTGTGGGCAATGAGCAGTTCTTC.

This clone was picked up a small number of times. The genes are TRBV29-1 and TRBJ2-7; 13 bases align to TRBD2. Germline V gives CDR1 SQVTM, CDR2 ANQGSEA. The V segment lost 6 bases and the J segment 4 bases; nucleotides outside the gene matches: 6. The CDR3 has 14 amino acids. The CDR3: CSVVPGLAGYEQYF. In DNA form, the CDR3 reads TGCAGCGTCGTGCCGGGACTAGCGGGATACGAGCAGTACTTC.

The gene calls are TRBV4-1 and TRBJ2-5, with a tentative D call TRBD1 (6 bases). Trimming left V 0 bases short and J 2 bases short, with 19 bases between. This CDR3 is 18 amino acids long. In germline, CDR1 is MGHRA, CDR2 YSYEKL. The CDR3 DNA sequence: TGCGCCAGCAGCCAAGATCATTACCCGACAGGCGATCAAGAGACCCAGTACTTC. It translates to CASSQDHYPTGDQETQYF.

CDR3 in amino acids: CASSQWTGADTGELFF. The CDR3, as DNA: TGCGCCAGCAGCCAATGGACAGGCGCCGACACCGGGGAGCTGTTTTTT. The V call is TRBV4-1, the J call TRBJ2-2; 7 nucleotides agree with TRBD1. The V segment lost 2 bases and the J segment 3 bases; nucleotides outside the gene matches: 6. The CDR3 has 16 amino acids. Germline V gives CDR1 MGHRA, CDR2 YSYEKL.

V gene TRBV19 combines with J gene TRBJ2-5; 10 bases align to TRBD1. The CDR3 totals 17 residues. The V segment lost 5 bases and the J segment 1 base; nucleotides outside the gene matches: 10. The V gene's germline CDR1 is LNHDA and CDR2 SQIVND (reference sequence). The CDR3 DNA reads as TGTGCCAGTAGTCGGGGACCGGGACAGGGGTTCCAAGAGACCCAGTACTTC. Its protein is CASSRGPGQGFQETQYF.

The chain recombines TRBV12-3 or TRBV12-4 with TRBJ2-2, with a weak D call TRBD2 (6 bases). Between the trimmed V and J ends, which lost 7 bases and 10 bases, there was a span of 13 bases. CDR3 length equals 12 residues. Here the CDR3 reads CASTTWREELFF. DNA for the CDR3: TGTGCCAGCACCACCTGGCGGGAGGAGCTGTTTTTT.

V and J are TRBV18 and TRBJ2-1; 11 bases are a match to TRBD2. Germline CDR1 KGHSH, CDR2 LQKENI. With V trimmed by 6 bases and J by 6 bases, 7 bases remained unmatched. CDR3 length: 15 residues. CDR3 residues: CASSPTSGTGNEQFF. The CDR3, as DNA: TGTGCCAGCTCGCCGACTAGCGGGACGGGCAATGAGCAGTTCTTC.

This clone came up once. The CDR3 reads CASSLGKAGALPTDTQYF. CDR3 nucleotides: TGTGCCAGCAGCTTAGGAAAAGCGGGAGCCCTCCCCACAGATACGCAGTATTTT. The chain combines TRBV5-8 with TRBJ2-3; TRBD2 aligns across 8 bases. From germline, CDR1 is SGHTS and CDR2 YDEGEE. Germline trimming cut 2 bases from V and 2 bases from J; bases unmatched to any gene: 13. This CDR3 is built from 18 residues.

This clone appeared many times. The rearrangement joins TRBV19 to TRBJ2-1, with 8 bases aligning to TRBD1. The junction had 10 bases not matched to a gene; V was cut back by 5 bases and J by 7 bases. This CDR3 is 15 amino acids long. Germline lookup yields CDR1 LNHDA and CDR2 SQIVND (reference sequence). The CDR3 sequence: CASSLYETGVNEQFF. The CDR3 DNA reads as TGTGCCAGTAGTCTATATGAGACAGGGGTTAATGAGCAGTTCTTC.

This clone occurred once. The J gene is TRBJ2-1, the V gene TRBV7-9; 8 nucleotides line up with TRBD2. V shed 4 bases, J shed 5 bases, and the junction held 4 bases outside the gene matches. The CDR3 spans 14 residues. Germline V CDR1 and CDR2: SEHNR, FQNEAQ (reference sequence). The CDR3 nucleotides read TGTGCCAGCAGCTCCGGACTAGCCAACAATGAGCAGTTCTTC. Amino acids: CASSSGLANNEQFF.

The genes are TRBV6-5 and TRBJ2-7; 8 bases line up with TRBD1. This CDR3 spans 16 amino acids. After removal of 0 bases from V and 7 bases from J, the junction contained 11 bases not matched to a gene. From germline, CDR1 is MNHEY and CDR2 SVGAGI. DNA of the CDR3: TGTGCCAGCAGTTACTCGATAGACAGGGGTCCGGGGGAGCAGTACTTC. Translating gives CASSYSIDRGPGEQYF.

The chain links TRBV18 to TRBJ1-2; 7 nucleotides align to TRBD1. V gave up 4 bases and J gave up 4 bases; unmatched junction bases: 6. This CDR3 spans 14 amino acids. Germline CDR1 is KGHSH and CDR2 is LQKENI. The CDR3 DNA sequence: TGTGCCAGCTCACGACAGGGAGAGGGCTATGGCTACACCTTC. Translating gives CASSRQGEGYGYTF.

The V call is TRBV28, the J call TRBJ2-7, with TRBD1 as a possible D gene (6 bases). The length of the CDR3 is 17 residues. The V end lost 6 bases, the J end lost 2 bases, and 23 bases lay between the germline ends. CDR1 is MDHEN and CDR2 is SYDVKM in the germline V gene. This chain's CDR3 is CASRGENREAFTYEQYF. CDR3 DNA sequence: TGTGCCAGCAGGGGTGAAAACAGGGAAGCATTTACCTACGAGCAGTACTTC.

This rearrangement joins TRBV5-4 to TRBJ2-1; no reliable D call. Germline lookup yields CDR1 SGHNT and CDR2 YYREEE (reference sequence). This CDR3 has 11 amino acids. Trimming stripped 2 bases from V and 7 bases from J, with 4 bases between. CDR3 residues: CASSFMNEQFF. The CDR3 DNA sequence: TGTGCCAGCAGCTTTATGAATGAGCAGTTCTTC.

There are a few counts of this clone. This chain links TRBV6-4 with TRBJ2-1; TRBD2 might be the D (5 bases). Trimming stripped 3 bases from V and 6 bases from J, with 15 bases between. From germline, CDR1 is MRHNA and CDR2 SNTAGT. The CDR3 sequence is 15 residues long. The CDR3 DNA is TGTGCCAGCAGTGAAGAATTAGCGCACGGCAATGAGCAGTTCTTC. Its protein is CASSEELAHGNEQFF.

This chain joins TRBV5-8 and TRBJ1-2; TRBD1 matches at 7 bases. Unmatched junction bases numbered 11, after V lost 1 base and J lost 8 bases. The CDR3 length is 15 residues. CDR1 SGHTS and CDR2 YDEGEE come from the germline V gene. CDR3 bases: TGTGCCAGCAGCTTGCGGGAGATCAGGGGGAACGGCTACACCTTC. Protein product: CASSLREIRGNGYTF.

The chain is built from TRBV5-1 and TRBJ2-7; 11 nucleotides agree with TRBD2. This CDR3 is 17 amino acids long. Trimming removed 0 bases from V and 5 bases from J; junction bases left unmatched: 10. The germline gives CDR1 SGHRS, CDR2 YFSETQ. The CDR3 DNA sequence: TGCGCCAGCAGCTTGGCGGAACTAGCGGGAGCTATGCACGAGCAGTACTTC. This codes for CASSLAELAGAMHEQYF. Based on the CDR3 plus reference TRBV5-1 and TRBJ2-7, the full variable domain is KAGVTQTPRYLIKTRGQQVTLSCSPISGHRSVSWYQQTPGQGLQFLFEYFSETQRNKGNFPGRFSGRQFSNSRSEMNVSTLELGDSALYLCASSLAELAGAMHEQYFGPGTRLTVT.

This clone has just a few counts. The chain employs TRBV27 and TRBJ1-3, with 7 bases matching TRBD1. Trimming took 5 bases from V and 4 from J; bases not matched to a gene: 5. The germline V gene encodes CDR1 MNHEY and CDR2 SMNVEV (reference sequence). This CDR3 comprises 14 residues. CDR3 amino acids: CASSATGHGNTIYF. The CDR3 DNA is TGTGCCAGCAGTGCGACAGGGCACGGAAACACCATATATTTT.

The J gene is TRBJ1-3, the V gene TRBV5-1, with D possibly being TRBD1 (5 bases). Germline CDR1 SGHRS, CDR2 YFSETQ. CDR3 length: 14 residues. Trimming left V 1 base short and J 1 base short, with 6 bases between. CDR3 DNA: TGCGCCAGCAGCTTGCAGGGTTCTGGAAACACCATATATTTT. Its protein is CASSLQGSGNTIYF.

This clone came up many times. This chain uses TRBV6-5 with TRBJ1-1; D is undetermined. The CDR3 covers 13 residues. The germline V gene encodes CDR1 MNHEY and CDR2 SVGAGI. Trimming pared 1 base from V and 6 bases from J, leaving 9 bases between. In DNA, the CDR3 is TGTGCCAGCAGTTACTACTCAGGCCCTGAAGCTTTCTTT. Encoded protein: CASSYYSGPEAFF.

This clone was detected only a few times. This chain links TRBV3-1 (or the pseudogene TRBV3-2) with TRBJ2-3; 12 nucleotides match TRBD2. Germline V CDR1 and CDR2: LGHDT, YNNKEL (reference sequence). CDR3 length equals 15 residues. V lost 6 bases to trimming and J lost 1 base; unmatched junction nucleotides: 2. This chain's CDR3 is CASRRTSGGTDTQYF. The CDR3 DNA reads TGTGCCAGCAGGAGGACTAGCGGGGGCACAGATACGCAGTATTTT.

The chain employs TRBV6-5 and TRBJ2-3; tentatively, D is TRBD2 (6 bases). The V gene's germline CDR1 is MNHEY and CDR2 SVGAGI. The germline V and J ends were trimmed by 8 bases and 2 bases, with 14 bases remaining between them. The CDR3 totals 14 residues. CDR3 DNA sequence: TGTGCCAGCCATTTAGCGGACTCCACAGATACGCAGTATTTT. It translates to CASHLADSTDTQYF.